The TCR beta chain described here comes from a study of T cell responses to AZD1222 COVID-19 vaccine. General study points: Baseline testing showed seropositivity in only a handful of AZD1222 recipients.

Remarks on this clone: The antigen remains undetermined.

The CDR3 spans 16 residues. Germline assignment: CDR1 SGHVS and CDR2 FNYEAQ. Trimming removed 5 bases from V and 1 base from J; junction bases left unmatched: 6. TCRdb's table, derived via immunoSEQ multiplex PCR, lists solely in-frame clones and lacks some. The top ten hold roughly 22% of the sample, which has around 47,000 clones, around 80% seen once. The receptor's source is an adult who received the MenACWY meningococcal vaccine as a control. V and J are TRBV7-6 and TRBJ2-4; 9 bases line up with TRBD1. The sample was peripheral blood, taken 28 days after the second dose of the MenACWY control vaccine. The CDR3 region is CASSDGTGLAKNIQYF. CDR3 bases: TGTGCCAGCAGCGACGGGACAGGGCTGGCCAAAAACATTCAGTACTTC.